The TCR beta chain described here comes from a study of blood T cell repertoires in COVID-19. The wider study: Both acute and convalescent COVID-19 samples were obtained from the United States, Italy and Spain. T cells, B-cell-depleted T cells, or PBMCs supplied cDNA or gDNA.

The CDR3 runs to 13 residues. The V end was cut by 10 bases, the J end by 5 bases, with 17 bases between. The germline V gene encodes CDR1 SNHLY and CDR2 FYNNEI. The authors' processing: Estimation of nucleated cell counts relied on the amplification of reference gene primers. Clones were read by immunoSEQ multiplex PCR, and TCRdb kept only the in-frame ones, dropping some. V and J calls and clone size are as listed in that table; D and trimming were resolved from the DNA. The sample lists 300,000 or so clones, roughly 91% occurring once. Sequencing input: peripheral blood. The chain couples TRBV2 to TRBJ2-5; possibly TRBD2 for D (6 bases). This receptor was taken from a man aged 45-65 years with active or convalescent COVID-19. The CDR3 here is CATGSPTGETQYF. In DNA form, the CDR3 reads TGTGCCACCGGGAGCCCTACGGGGGAGACCCAGTACTTC.